The present entry profiles one T cell receptor (beta chain) with its context. The data derive from a study of radiation and T cells in renal cell carcinoma. Time point defined: blood 2 weeks post-SBRT. Documented treatment: 15 Gy SBRT to primary tumor, nephrectomy 4 weeks later. Here immunoSEQ multiplex PCR was the method, and the copy in TCRdb shows in-frame clones only, minus some. The sample contains some 120,000 clones, over 75% of which appear only once. Trimming took 8 bases from V and 0 from J; bases not matched to a gene: 8. Per germline, CDR1 LNHDA and CDR2 SQIVND (reference sequence). The CDR3 covers 15 residues.

The TCR sequence derives from a woman aged 60 to 75 with renal cell carcinoma. The genes are TRBV19 and TRBJ1-1, with TRBD1 matching 8 bases. Sample: blood, taken from a patient whose treatment included radiotherapy and nephrectomy. DNA of the CDR3: TGTGCCAGTCGTCCGCAGGGGGCAATGAACACTGAAGCTTTCTTT. This sequence encodes CASRPQGAMNTEAFF.